The present TCR beta chain was sequenced within a study of blood T cell repertoires in COVID-19 (dated by TCRdb to 2020 to 2022). Regarding the research as a whole: Samples from collaborators originated in the United States, Italy and Spain and spanned both the acute and convalescent phases of COVID-19. The material from the prospective study consisted of cDNA or gDNA derived from T cells, B-cell-depleted T cells, or PBMCs. The dataset comprised deeply sampled blood TCRbeta repertoires from subjects exposed to, actively infected with, or recovered from COVID-19. The repertoires were released in a freely available public database meant as a resource for research on the immune response to SARS-CoV-2. Samples came from the ongoing ImmuneRACE study (first 160 participants) plus 1,254 subjects from 6 global collaborators. Sample metadata almost always included a de-identified subject ID, COVID-19 status, age in years and sex. Where HLA class I and class II types were available, the types were taken from metadata supplied by the sample provider, not from assay-based typing.

The collaborating institutions used their own protocols to collect whole blood in K2EDTA tubes. For TCRbeta analysis, collaborators shipped samples in one of three forms: frozen whole blood, isolated PBMCs, or DNA extracted from either of those sample types. The CDR3, cysteine through phenylalanine, is 14 amino acids long. Only the CDR3 DNA is retained, 42 bases long and in frame from the first base. V trim: 5 bases; J trim: 1 base; unmatched bases: 5. CDR1 is given as SGHRS and CDR2 as YFSETQ, both from the germline V gene. With regard to this clone: What antigen it recognizes has not been identified. Within one base of it there is no much larger clone, and no base qualities were kept.

Study-wide findings and limitations: Clinical and demographic metadata were provided uncurated, with the amount varying by source and participant.

The immunoSEQ Assay, a bias-controlled multiplex PCR, was used to amplify TCRbeta CDR3 regions from genomic DNA. In the source study's methods: Within the assay, amplification of reference gene primers was used to estimate how many nucleated cells each sample contained. To quantify the absolute abundance of each unique TCRbeta CDR3 rearrangement, sequence reads were collapsed and filtered. For each sample, productive Simpson clonality was calculated as the square root of Simpson's diversity index across productive rearrangements. TCRdb took this table from immuneACCESS and kept in-frame rearrangements with V and J called. Such tables lack part of the clones; where checked against another copy, unresolved V genes explain under half of the gap, and the rest is unexplained. From that table come the V and J calls and clone size; the DNA was used to work out D and trimming. This sample lists about 60,000 clones; about 80% were detected once. The biggest ten clones account for roughly 4% of the sample.

The chain was built from TRBV5-1 and TRBJ2-5; 7 of the junction bases match TRBD1. The source is a man aged 60 to 69 with acute or convalescent COVID-19. What was sequenced was peripheral blood. The CDR3 reads as follows: CASSTGQVQETQYF. The DNA sequence is TGCGCCAGCAGTACCGGACAGGTCCAAGAGACCCAGTACTTC. The reference TRBV5-1 and TRBJ2-5 proteins fill in what lies around the CDR3, so the full variable domain reads KAGVTQTPRYLIKTRGQQVTLSCSPISGHRSVSWYQQTPGQGLQFLFEYFSETQRNKGNFPGRFSGRQFSNSRSEMNVSTLELGDSALYLCASSTGQVQETQYFGPGTRLLVL.